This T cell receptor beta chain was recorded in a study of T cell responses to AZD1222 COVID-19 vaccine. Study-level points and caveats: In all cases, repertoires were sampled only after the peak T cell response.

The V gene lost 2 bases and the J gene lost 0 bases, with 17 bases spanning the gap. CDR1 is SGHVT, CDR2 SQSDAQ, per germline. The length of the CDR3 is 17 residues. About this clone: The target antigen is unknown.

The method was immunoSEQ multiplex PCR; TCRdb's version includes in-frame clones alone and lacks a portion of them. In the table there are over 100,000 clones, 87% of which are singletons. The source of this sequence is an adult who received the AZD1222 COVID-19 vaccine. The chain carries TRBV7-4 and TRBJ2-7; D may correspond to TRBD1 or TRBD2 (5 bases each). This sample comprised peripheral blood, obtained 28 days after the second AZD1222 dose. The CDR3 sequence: CASSLSRGPLTSYEQYF. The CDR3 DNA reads TGTGCCAGCAGCTTATCCCGGGGACCCCTAACCTCCTACGAGCAGTACTTC. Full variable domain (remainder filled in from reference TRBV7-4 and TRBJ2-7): GAGVSQSPRYKVAKRGRDVALRCDSISGHVTLYWYRQTLGQGSEVLTYSQSDAQRDKSGRPSGRFSAERPERSVSTLKIQRTEQGDSAVYLCASSLSRGPLTSYEQYFGPGTRLTVT.